This TCR beta chain was sequenced for a study of early T cells in non-severe SARS-CoV-2 infection. This CDR3 region has 12 residues. Trimming shortened V by 7 bases and J by 2 bases, and 12 bases separated the two germline ends. Per the germline V gene, CDR1 is SQVTM and CDR2 is ANQGSEA. This clonotype was seen repeatedly, ten times or more. Via MiXCR, TCRdb re-called the 5' RACE reads, giving one row per CDR3 protein. The table lists about 30,000 distinct CDR3 sequences, approximately 5% of them singletons. The specimen was whole blood. The rearrangement uses TRBV29-1 and TRBJ2-7; D is possibly TRBD1 (5 bases). The TCR originated in an adult who was a healthcare worker with PCR-confirmed SARS-CoV-2 infection or an uninfected control (not recorded which). The CDR3 DNA reads as TGCAGCGCACGGACAAGAGCCTACGAGCAGTACTTC. As protein: CSARTRAYEQYF.